This T cell receptor (beta chain) derives from a study of blood T cell repertoires in COVID-19. Generated by immunoSEQ multiplex PCR, the TCRdb table keeps only in-frame clones and is missing some. The repertoire includes over 50,000 clones, about 82% of them detected once, and 3.5% to 4% sits in the top ten. Membership in each cohort depended on participant-reported clinical history. This TCR was sampled from a woman aged 40-49 years with acute COVID-19. Source material: PBMCs or T cells enriched from blood (not recorded which).

CDR3 amino acids: CASSRRQGIPEAFF. The CDR3 nucleotides read TGCGCCAGCAGCCGCAGACAGGGGATCCCTGAAGCTTTCTTT. The chain links TRBV5-1 to TRBJ1-1, with 8 bases identical to TRBD1. Germline CDR1 is SGHRS and CDR2 is YFSETQ. V trimming: 4 bases; J trimming: 6 bases; junction bases outside the gene matches: 8. The CDR3 loop spans 14 amino acids.